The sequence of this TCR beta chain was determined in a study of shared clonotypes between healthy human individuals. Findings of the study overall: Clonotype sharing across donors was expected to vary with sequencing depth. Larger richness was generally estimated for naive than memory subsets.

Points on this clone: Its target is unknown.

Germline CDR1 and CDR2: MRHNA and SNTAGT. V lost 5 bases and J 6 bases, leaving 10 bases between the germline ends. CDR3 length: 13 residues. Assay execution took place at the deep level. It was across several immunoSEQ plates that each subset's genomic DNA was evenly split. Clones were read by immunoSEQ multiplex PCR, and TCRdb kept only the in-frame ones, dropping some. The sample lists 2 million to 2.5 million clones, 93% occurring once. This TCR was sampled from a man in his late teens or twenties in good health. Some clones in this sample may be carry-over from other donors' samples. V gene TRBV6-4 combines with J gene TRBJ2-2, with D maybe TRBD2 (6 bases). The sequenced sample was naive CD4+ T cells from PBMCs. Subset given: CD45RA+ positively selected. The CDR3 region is CASSREFAGELFF. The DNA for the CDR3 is TGTGCCAGCAGTCGGGAGTTTGCCGGGGAGCTGTTTTTT.